These 14 T cell receptor beta chains share one sample of origin, sequenced in a study of cytomegalovirus exposure and HLA in healthy donors. Primers included in the PCR were 60 Vbeta and 13 Jbeta primers. The method was immunoSEQ multiplex PCR; TCRdb's version includes in-frame clones alone and lacks a portion of them. This repertoire shows more than 150,000 clones, over 75% found once; its top ten account for 6.3%. The sample was PBMCs. The receptors originated from a man aged 35 to 55 in good health and CMV-seropositive.

V is TRBV19 and J is TRBJ2-2; D gene unclear. The V gene lost 4 bases and the J gene lost 1 base, with 13 bases spanning the gap. The CDR3 has 16 residues. Germline CDR1 is LNHDA and CDR2 is SQIVND (reference sequence). The chain's CDR3 is CASSTQVQGNTGELFF. CDR3 DNA sequence: TGTGCCAGTAGTACCCAGGTACAAGGGAACACCGGGGAGCTGTTTTTT.

The chain joins TRBV2 to TRBJ2-7; 10 bases match TRBD2. CDR1 and CDR2 (germline): SNHLY, FYNNEI. The CDR3 extends over 14 amino acids. The V gene end was trimmed by 5 bases and the J gene end by 5 bases; junction bases not matched to a gene: 6. The DNA of the CDR3 is TGTGCCAGCAGTCCCGGGACTAGCGTTCACGAGCAGTACTTC. It specifies CASSPGTSVHEQYF.

With respect to this clone: In the same sample, other DNA sequences code for this CDR3. The chain combines TRBV27 with TRBJ2-3, with D possibly being TRBD2 (5 bases). This CDR3 has 14 amino acids. Germline V CDR1 and CDR2: MNHEY, SMNVEV (reference sequence). Trimming took 3 bases from V and 1 from J, leaving 8 bases between them. The CDR3: CASSLLEGTDTQYF. For the CDR3, the DNA is TGTGCCAGCAGTTTGTTGGAGGGCACAGATACGCAGTATTTT.

The CDR3 spells CASSRGPTDTQYF. The CDR3 nucleotides are TGTGCCAGCAGTAGGGGTCCCACAGATACGCAGTATTTT. This chain uses TRBV27 with TRBJ2-3, with D possibly being TRBD1 (5 bases). Trimming shortened V by 5 bases and J by 2 bases, and 8 bases separated the two germline ends. Germline V CDR1 and CDR2: MNHEY, SMNVEV (reference sequence). There are 13 residues in the CDR3.

CDR3 residues: CASRLQGAWTDTQYF. The CDR3 nucleotides are TGTGCCAGCAGATTACAGGGGGCGTGGACAGATACGCAGTATTTT. The genes are TRBV6-5 and TRBJ2-3; 9 bases align to TRBD1. Germline V gene data show CDR1 as MNHEY and CDR2 as SVGAGI. The V segment lost 6 bases and the J segment 3 bases; nucleotides outside the gene matches: 7. The CDR3 length is 15 residues.

The chain recombines TRBV15 with TRBJ2-7; D unclear. The CDR3 contains 14 residues. Deletions cut 2 bases from V and 4 bases from J, with 12 bases between. Germline CDR1 reads LNHNV; CDR2 reads YYDKDF (reference sequence). The CDR3 protein is CATSRQAPTYEQYF. CDR3 nucleotide sequence: TGTGCCACCAGCAGACAGGCTCCCACGTACGAGCAGTACTTC.

There are a few counts of this clone. The chain employs TRBV7-2 and TRBJ1-5; no clear D. The germline CDR1 and CDR2 sequences are SGHTA and FQGNSA. CDR3 length equals 14 residues. V shed 4 bases and J shed 2 bases, with 9 bases lying between them. The CDR3 reads CASSSTGGNQPQHF. The CDR3 region has the DNA TGTGCCAGCAGCTCCACCGGGGGCAATCAGCCCCAGCATTTT.

The V call is TRBV15, the J call TRBJ2-5, with D perhaps TRBD1 (6 bases). The germline V and J ends were trimmed by 2 bases and 3 bases, with 10 bases remaining between them. From germline, CDR1 is LNHNV and CDR2 YYDKDF (reference sequence). The CDR3 length is 14 residues. The CDR3 sequence is CATSRPRTEETQYF. The CDR3 coding sequence is TGTGCCACCAGCAGACCTCGGACAGAAGAGACCCAGTACTTC.

This chain links TRBV7-9 with TRBJ2-3, with D possibly TRBD1 on 5 matching bases. Trimming pared 6 bases from V and 0 bases from J, leaving 10 bases between. Per the germline V gene, CDR1 is SEHNR and CDR2 is FQNEAQ (reference sequence). The CDR3 is 14 residues long. The CDR3 is CASRLQGSTDTQYF. The CDR3 DNA reads as TGTGCCAGCAGACTTCAGGGAAGCACAGATACGCAGTATTTT.

In regard to this clone: The same CDR3 can be traced to other DNA sequences in this sample. The chain joins TRBV19 to TRBJ1-2; a weak D match, TRBD1 (6 bases). CDR1 and CDR2 (germline): LNHDA, SQIVND (reference sequence). The V end was cut by 3 bases, the J end by 2 bases, with 10 bases between. CDR3 length: 14 residues. The CDR3 sequence: CASSIGGGNYGYTF. CDR3 DNA sequence: TGTGCCAGTAGTATCGGGGGGGGCAACTATGGCTACACCTTC.

This clone was counted a single time. The chain joins TRBV27 to TRBJ2-5, with a weak D call TRBD2 (5 bases). Germline loops: CDR1 MNHEY, CDR2 SMNVEV (reference sequence). The CDR3 is 14 amino acids. V was trimmed by 6 bases and J by 5 bases, leaving 16 bases between them. The CDR3 DNA reads as TGTGCCAGCAGCCGTAATAGCGTATGGGAGACCCAGTACTTC. This encodes CASSRNSVWETQYF.

By share, this clone counts as medium-sized. In DNA, the CDR3 is TGTGCCAGCAGTCTTTTAGAGGGCAATCAGCCCCAGCATTTT. Translated, it gives CASSLLEGNQPQHF. The V call is TRBV27, the J call TRBJ1-5; D ambiguous. Germline-derived CDR1 and CDR2 are MNHEY and SMNVEV (reference sequence). CDR3 length: 14 amino acids. V was trimmed by 5 bases and J by 2 bases, leaving 10 bases between them.

This clone occurred a few times. The rearrangement uses TRBV19 and TRBJ1-4, with a possible D match to TRBD1 (6 bases). CDR3 length equals 16 residues. Germline lookup yields CDR1 LNHDA and CDR2 SQIVND (reference sequence). V was pared by 3 bases and J by 6 bases, with 17 bases between. CDR3: CASSIGWNRAYEKLFF. The CDR3 DNA reads as TGTGCCAGTAGTATTGGATGGAACAGGGCTTATGAAAAACTGTTTTTT.

Here the CDR3 reads CASRRGAGGLYEQYF. CDR3 bases: TGTGCCAGCAGACGCGGGGCAGGGGGCTTATACGAGCAGTACTTC. This chain joins TRBV27 and TRBJ2-7; 8 positions match TRBD1. With 6 bases clipped from V and 4 bases from J, the junction kept 11 bases outside the gene matches. Looked up from germline, CDR1 is MNHEY and CDR2 is SMNVEV (reference sequence). CDR3 size: 15 residues.